Below are 14 T cell receptor beta chains sequenced from a single sample in a study of post-analysis software for immune sequencing data. Study observations and caveats: Patients had higher frequencies than controls of five TRBV segments, including TRBV5-6, TRBV5-1 and TRBV20-1.

Prepared libraries of TCR beta cDNA carried unique molecular identifiers. TCRdb re-called the PCR reads with MiXCR, one entry per CDR3 protein. The table includes 700,000 to 900,000 distinct CDR3 sequences, 35% to 55% detected once. Antigen specificity for these receptors is unknown. Sequencing was performed on blood. These receptors originate from a girl aged 5 to 17 with multiple sclerosis.

The V gene is TRBV27, the J gene TRBJ2-4; 8 bases map to TRBD2. The V gene end was trimmed by 6 bases and the J gene end by 1 base; junction bases not matched to a gene: 11. This CDR3 is built from 17 residues. Germline V lookup: CDR1 MNHEY, CDR2 SMNVEV (reference sequence). The CDR3 DNA reads TGTGCCAGCAGCCGAAGCGGGGGAGGGGGGGCCAAAAACATTCAGTACTTC. Amino acids: CASSRSGGGGAKNIQYF.

CDR3 protein: CATSDYPGGYRGNEQFF. CDR3 bases: TGTGCCACCAGTGATTATCCAGGGGGCTATCGTGGCAATGAGCAGTTCTTC. The gene calls are TRBV24-1 and TRBJ2-1, with TRBD1 matching over 8 bases. Trimming took 2 bases from V and 6 from J; bases not matched to a gene: 11. Germline V lookup: CDR1 KGHDR, CDR2 SFDVKD. The CDR3 extends over 17 amino acids.

The V and J genes are TRBV29-1 and TRBJ2-1; either TRBD1 or TRBD2 may fit D (6 bases each). V was clipped by 1 base and J by 4 bases, with 14 bases between them. Germline V gene lookup returns CDR1 SQVTM and CDR2 ANQGSEA. This CDR3 spans 15 amino acids. In DNA, the CDR3 is TGCAGCGTTGAAGGTGGGGGGCGAGGTTACAATGAGCAGTTCTTC. As protein: CSVEGGGRGYNEQFF.

The chain carries TRBV5-1 and TRBJ1-4; D not certain. This CDR3 contains 18 residues. Germline CDR1 reads SGHRS; CDR2 reads YFSETQ. Trimming stripped 0 bases from V and 0 bases from J, with 15 bases between. CDR3: CASSLGHRASATNEKLFF. CDR3 nucleotides: TGCGCCAGCAGCTTGGGACACCGGGCCTCTGCAACTAATGAAAAACTGTTTTTT.

This clonotype was detected only once. The rearrangement joins TRBV5-1 to TRBJ2-2; the D is unclear. The length of the CDR3 is 12 residues. Trimming took off 4 bases at V and 5 bases at J, with 6 bases between the two ends. Germline V gene sequence: CDR1 SGHRS, CDR2 YFSETQ. CDR3 amino acids: CASSTPTGELFF. CDR3 in DNA: TGCGCCAGCAGCACCCCGACCGGGGAGCTGTTTTTT.

V and J are TRBV9 and TRBJ2-5, with unresolved D. The end of the DNA is better explained by TRBJ2-7, so the J call may be wrong. Germline V CDR1 and CDR2: SGDLS, YYNGEE. The CDR3 contains 17 residues. CDR3 sequence: CASSPRGGVQSAYEQYF. The CDR3 DNA reads as TGTGCCAGCAGCCCCCGCGGCGGTGTGCAGTCGGCCTACGAGCAGTACTTC.

A single count supports this clonotype. This chain joins TRBV11-2 and TRBJ2-1, with 9 bases aligning to TRBD1. With V trimmed by 4 bases and J by 5 bases, 6 bases remained unmatched. Germline values: CDR1 SGHAT, CDR2 FQNNGV. This CDR3 spans 15 amino acids. The CDR3: CASSSTGTGNNEQFF. In DNA, the CDR3 is TGTGCCAGCAGCTCGACCGGGACAGGGAACAATGAGCAGTTCTTC.

This chain joins TRBV27 and TRBJ1-4, with no clear D. This CDR3 spans 15 amino acids. The ends were cut back, 5 bases at V and 8 bases at J, with 18 bases in the middle. Germline assignment: CDR1 MNHEY and CDR2 SMNVEV (reference sequence). This chain's CDR3 is CASSPRRWLDEKLFF. DNA of the CDR3: TGTGCCAGCAGTCCAAGAAGGTGGTTAGACGAAAAACTGTTTTTT.

This rearrangement joins TRBV29-1 to TRBJ2-3, with 10 bases lining up with TRBD2. V gave up 7 bases and J gave up 6 bases; unmatched junction bases: 16. CDR3 size: 16 residues. CDR1 is SQVTM and CDR2 is ANQGSEA in the germline V gene. The CDR3 region is CSASGGSGISGDTQYF. As DNA, the CDR3 is TGCAGCGCTAGCGGGGGTAGCGGGATATCCGGGGATACGCAGTATTTT.

The chain uses TRBV12-3 or TRBV12-4 and TRBJ2-7; D is possibly TRBD2 (5 bases). Trimming shortened V by 1 base and J by 3 bases, and 10 bases separated the two germline ends. CDR3 length equals 14 residues. The chain's CDR3 is CASSLVGGLYEQYF. The CDR3 DNA sequence: TGTGCCAGCAGTTTAGTTGGCGGACTCTACGAGCAGTACTTC.

The table lists this clonotype with a few counts. This chain connects TRBV15 to TRBJ2-1; D might be TRBD2 (6 bases). The V end was cut by 5 bases, the J end by 4 bases, with 15 bases between. The CDR3 covers 15 residues. The germline gives CDR1 LNHNV, CDR2 YYDKDF (reference sequence). The CDR3 nucleotides are TGTGCCACCAGCGTAGTGGGACTGGGGTACAATGAGCAGTTCTTC. Translating gives CATSVVGLGYNEQFF.

The V call is TRBV6-6, the J call TRBJ2-7; D is undetermined. The CDR3 contains 13 residues. Germline V gene lookup returns CDR1 MNHNY and CDR2 SVGAGI (reference sequence). V was shortened by 4 bases and J by 3 bases, with 10 bases between the two germline ends. For the CDR3, the DNA is TGTGCCAGCAGTTCCGTGCGATACTACGAGCAGTACTTC. Translating gives CASSSVRYYEQYF.

A few counts support this clonotype. The gene calls are TRBV6-2 or TRBV6-3 and TRBJ2-7; TRBD2 aligns across 12 bases. The DNA end is a closer match to TRBJ2-1, so the J assignment may be wrong. The germline gives CDR1 MNHEY, CDR2 SVGEGT. This CDR3 is built from 14 residues. The chain's CDR3 is CASSHRLAGDEQFF. Here the CDR3 DNA reads TGTGCCAGCAGTCACCGACTAGCGGGGGACGAGCAGTTCTTC.

This clonotype has only a few counts. This sequence joins TRBV20-1 and TRBJ2-3; 12 positions agree with TRBD2. From germline, CDR1 is DFQATT and CDR2 SNEGSKA (reference sequence). V lost 6 bases and J lost 4; bases outside the gene matches: 5. This CDR3 contains 14 residues. The CDR3 nucleotides are TGCAGTGCCAGACTAGCGGGAGTTTCAGATACGCAGTATTTT. The encoded protein is CSARLAGVSDTQYF.